This is a list of T cell receptor beta chains from one sample in a study of blood T cell repertoires in COVID-19. TCRdb keeps only in-frame clones here, not all; method: immunoSEQ multiplex PCR. The sample contains 200,000 to 250,000 clones, around 90% of which appear only once. The sample comprised peripheral blood. These receptors were taken from a man aged 55-75 years with acute or convalescent COVID-19. Both conserved end residues are part of each CDR3. The D gene is left open where the match is weak. Clone size appears in some rows only: once, few, many, or a class for an expanded clone.

J gene,V gene,clone size,D gene,CDR3 protein,CDR3 DNA
TRBJ1-1,TRBV7-3,NA,TRBD1,CASSPDRGLTEAFF,TGTGCCAGCAGCCCGGACAGGGGGTTGACTGAAGCTTTCTTT
TRBJ2-7,TRBV5-4,NA,NA,CASSRPGSRQPSSYEQYF,TGTGCCAGCAGCCGCCCAGGGTCACGGCAGCCCTCCTCCTACGAGCAGTACTTC
TRBJ2-5,TRBV18,NA,NA,CASSPQGLQETQYF,TGTGCCAGCTCACCACAGGGGCTCCAAGAGACCCAGTACTTC
TRBJ2-1,TRBV3-1/TRBV3-2,NA,NA,CASSQARGPYNEQFF,TGTGCCAGCAGCCAAGCTAGAGGCCCCTACAATGAGCAGTTCTTC
TRBJ2-6,TRBV5-1,NA,NA,CASSLGQVSGANVLTF,TGCGCCAGCAGCTTGGGACAGGTCTCTGGGGCCAACGTCCTGACTTTC
TRBJ2-7,TRBV12-3/TRBV12-4,NA,NA,CASSLEAGYEQYF,TGTGCCAGCAGTTTAGAAGCAGGTTACGAGCAGTACTTC
TRBJ1-1,TRBV15,once,NA,CATSRDRAGNTEAFF,TGTGCCACCAGCAGAGATCGGGCGGGGAACACTGAAGCTTTCTTT
TRBJ2-7,TRBV5-1,NA,NA,CASSSVVNSYEQYF,TGCGCCAGCAGCTCCGTAGTGAACTCCTACGAGCAGTACTTC
TRBJ2-3,TRBV18,NA,TRBD2,CASSPGLAGDTQYF,TGTGCCAGCTCGCCGGGACTAGCGGGAGATACGCAGTATTTT
TRBJ2-3,TRBV3-1/TRBV3-2,once,TRBD2,CASSQVVAGDTQYF,TGTGCCAGCAGCCAAGTCGTAGCGGGAGATACGCAGTATTTT
TRBJ1-3,TRBV19,few,NA,CASSMAGTGNTIYF,TGTGCCAGTAGTATGGCCGGGACTGGAAACACCATATATTTT
TRBJ2-2,TRBV4-2,few,NA,CASSHNGGGAYDTGELFF,TGTGCCAGCAGCCATAACGGGGGTGGAGCCTACGACACCGGGGAGCTGTTTTTT
TRBJ2-1,TRBV6-6,once,TRBD1,CASSGTGGDYNEQFF,TGTGCCAGCAGTGGGACAGGGGGCGACTACAATGAGCAGTTCTTC
TRBJ2-2,TRBV9,once,TRBD2,CASSLRTSGAGELFF,TGTGCCAGCAGCCTTCGGACTAGCGGGGCCGGGGAGCTGTTTTTT
TRBJ2-4,TRBV19,NA,TRBD1,CASTFRQGPQYF,TGTGCCAGTACCTTCCGACAGGGTCCCCAGTACTTC
TRBJ1-4,TRBV18,NA,TRBD1,CASSPDRATNEKLFF,TGTGCCAGCTCACCAGACAGGGCAACTAATGAAAAACTGTTTTTT
TRBJ2-6,TRBV6-6,NA,TRBD2,CASSLHPGLAEGGSGANVLTF,TGTGCCAGCAGCTTACACCCGGGACTAGCGGAAGGCGGGTCTGGGGCCAACGTCCTGACTTTC
TRBJ1-2,TRBV15,NA,NA,CATSREGSGGYGYTF,TGTGCCACCAGCAGAGAGGGAAGCGGAGGGTATGGCTACACCTTC
TRBJ1-1,TRBV5-1,NA,TRBD1,CASSRTGNTEAFF,TGCGCCAGCAGCAGGACAGGGAACACTGAAGCTTTCTTT
TRBJ2-6,TRBV4-1,NA,TRBD1,CASSQSVGDRGPPGANVLTF,TGCGCCAGCAGCCAATCGGTAGGGGACAGGGGGCCTCCTGGGGCCAACGTCCTGACTTTC
TRBJ1-4,TRBV29-1,NA,TRBD1,CSVRQGSNEKLFF,TGCAGCGTCCGACAGGGTTCTAATGAAAAACTGTTTTTT
TRBJ2-1,TRBV15,NA,TRBD2,CATSLAGARLYEQFF,TGTGCCACCAGCTTAGCGGGGGCCCGCTTGTATGAGCAGTTCTTC
TRBJ2-3,TRBV21-1,NA,NA,CASTNRTGTRADTQYF,TGTGCCAGCACCAACCGGACAGGGACCAGGGCAGATACGCAGTATTTT
TRBJ1-5,TRBV30,NA,NA,CAWSVVRGAGQPQHF,TGTGCCTGGAGTGTAGTTCGGGGGGCGGGTCAGCCCCAGCATTTT
TRBJ2-7,TRBV2,few,NA,CATTGTPLNYEQYF,TGTGCCACCACCGGGACACCGCTCAATTACGAGCAGTACTTC
TRBJ2-3,TRBV27,NA,NA,CASSVKRVADTDTQYF,TGTGCCAGCTCAGTTAAGAGGGTCGCAGACACAGATACGCAGTATTTT
TRBJ1-1,TRBV28,NA,TRBD1,CASSARTGMNTEAFF,TGTGCCAGCAGTGCCAGGACAGGGATGAACACTGAAGCTTTCTTT
TRBJ1-3,TRBV6-6,NA,TRBD1,CASSYRGQNGNTIYF,TGTGCCAGCAGTTACCGGGGACAGAACGGAAACACCATATATTTT
TRBJ2-3,TRBV7-9,NA,TRBD1,CATKKGASTDTQYF,TGTGCCACCAAAAAGGGGGCTTCCACAGATACGCAGTATTTT
TRBJ2-6,TRBV7-8,NA,NA,CASSLAPGSGANVLTF,TGTGCCAGCAGCTTAGCCCCAGGCTCTGGGGCCAACGTCCTGACTTTC
TRBJ2-7,TRBV5-5,NA,TRBD1,CASSVTGAEGRQYF,TGTGCCAGCAGCGTTACAGGGGCGGAAGGTCGGCAGTACTTC
TRBJ2-3,TRBV2,NA,TRBD1,CASSEQGAWGTDTQYF,TGTGCCAGCAGTGAACAGGGGGCCTGGGGGACAGATACGCAGTATTTT
TRBJ2-7,TRBV9,NA,NA,CASSVAESFEQYF,TGTGCCAGCAGCGTAGCGGAGAGTTTCGAGCAGTACTTC
TRBJ2-3,TRBV5-8,NA,TRBD1,CASSLWGTGEDTQYF,TGTGCCAGCAGCTTGTGGGGGACAGGAGAAGATACGCAGTATTTT
TRBJ2-4,TRBV6-6,NA,NA,CASSYWREGLNIQYF,TGTGCCAGCAGTTATTGGCGGGAAGGATTAAACATTCAGTACTTC
TRBJ2-7,TRBV27,NA,TRBD1,CASIAPSGTGRDEQYF,TGTGCCAGCATCGCACCGTCCGGGACAGGTCGGGACGAGCAGTACTTC
TRBJ2-2,TRBV11-3,NA,TRBD1,CASSWDRGTGELFF,TGTGCCAGCAGCTGGGACAGGGGCACCGGGGAGCTGTTTTTT
TRBJ2-5,TRBV19,few,NA,CASSIQGLKETQYF,TGTGCCAGTAGTATACAGGGTTTAAAAGAGACCCAGTACTTC
TRBJ2-5,TRBV13,NA,TRBD2,CASSLGVPSGGLWKETQYF,TGTGCCAGCAGCTTAGGTGTCCCTAGCGGGGGGTTGTGGAAAGAGACCCAGTACTTC
TRBJ1-5,TRBV12-3/TRBV12-4,NA,TRBD1,CASSGTVNQPQHF,TGTGCCAGCAGTGGGACAGTCAATCAGCCCCAGCATTTT
TRBJ1-2,TRBV28,NA,TRBD1,CASSSGTGGLGGYTF,TGTGCCAGCAGTTCCGGGACAGGGGGCTTAGGTGGCTACACCTTC
TRBJ2-7,TRBV13,few,TRBD2,CASSLGTSGGRSSYEQYF,TGTGCCAGCAGCCTCGGGACTAGCGGGGGGCGGAGCTCCTACGAGCAGTACTTC
TRBJ1-2,TRBV5-5,NA,NA,CASSSRESNYGYTF,TGTGCCAGCAGCTCCAGGGAATCTAACTATGGCTACACCTTC
TRBJ1-2,TRBV27,NA,NA,CASRSGGGILYGYTF,TGTGCCAGCAGGTCTGGGGGCGGAATCCTCTATGGCTACACCTTC
TRBJ2-1,TRBV10-3,NA,TRBD2,CAIQKPRLAGATFSYNEQFF,TGTGCCATTCAGAAACCTCGGCTAGCGGGGGCCACATTCTCCTACAATGAGCAGTTCTTC
TRBJ2-1,TRBV5-1,NA,TRBD1,CASSLGPGQGNEQFF,TGCGCCAGCAGCTTGGGCCCGGGACAGGGGAATGAGCAGTTCTTC
TRBJ2-2,TRBV29-1,NA,TRBD1,CSVGTGGPTGELFF,TGCAGCGTTGGGACAGGGGGCCCTACCGGGGAGCTGTTTTTT
TRBJ1-1,TRBV5-8,NA,NA,CASSSRRETEAFF,TGTGCCAGCAGCTCCCGCCGGGAGACTGAAGCTTTCTTT
TRBJ1-2,TRBV7-2,NA,TRBD1,CASSPRQGGYGYTF,TGTGCCAGCAGCCCTCGACAGGGCGGCTATGGCTACACCTTC
TRBJ1-2,TRBV6-5,NA,NA,CASSYLQGGWGYTF,TGTGCCAGCAGTTACCTACAGGGTGGTTGGGGCTACACCTTC
TRBJ2-7,TRBV3-1/TRBV3-2,NA,TRBD1,CASSQDIGGSGQGSRNPYEQYF,TGTGCCAGCAGCCAAGATATTGGGGGGAGCGGACAGGGGTCCCGAAACCCCTACGAGCAGTACTTC
TRBJ2-2,TRBV3-1/TRBV3-2,NA,TRBD1,CASSHPGTGGTGELFF,TGTGCCAGCAGCCATCCCGGGACAGGGGGAACCGGGGAGCTGTTTTTT
TRBJ2-2,TRBV9,NA,NA,CASSVGGTRNTGELFF,TGTGCCAGCAGCGTAGGTGGGACAAGGAACACCGGGGAGCTGTTTTTT
TRBJ1-2,TRBV5-1,NA,TRBD1,CASSLEGALYGYTF,TGCGCCAGCAGCTTGGAGGGGGCTCTCTATGGCTACACCTTC